The entry below gives a single T cell receptor (beta chain) sequence along with its context. V was pared by 0 bases and J by 5 bases, with 17 bases between. The CDR3 is 17 residues long. In germline, CDR1 is LGHNA, CDR2 YSLEER. Only in-frame clones appear in the TCRdb table, and some are missing; sequencing was by immunoSEQ multiplex PCR. The sample holds 55,000 to 80,000 clones; 82% are singletons and the top ten take more than 15%. The sample belongs to a study of blood T cell repertoires in COVID-19. At the level of the study: The United States, Italy and Spain provided the acute and convalescent COVID-19 samples. PBMCs, B-cell-depleted T cells, or T cells were the source of the cDNA or gDNA that made up the material.

Sequencing was performed on peripheral blood. The TCR was taken from a man older than 75 with active COVID-19. This rearrangement joins TRBV4-3 to TRBJ1-3; possible D gene TRBD1, 5 bases. The CDR3 spells CASSQEFSLAGRNTIYF. CDR3 DNA sequence: TGCGCCAGCAGCCAAGAATTCTCCCTGGCAGGGCGAAACACCATATATTTT.